A selection of T cell receptor beta chains follows, all from one sample in a study of shared clonotypes between healthy human individuals. Clones were read by immunoSEQ multiplex PCR, and TCRdb kept only the in-frame ones, dropping some. Of about 2 million clones in the sample, roughly 95% were seen once. The sequencing sample was made of naive CD8+ T cells sorted from blood. The receptors were gathered from a man between 18 and 35 years old in good health. Each CDR3 is given with its conserved first and last residue. D genes are given only for firm matches. Clone size is stated in some rows and not others, as once, few, many or a class when expanded.

J gene: TRBJ2-7
clone size: -
D gene: -
V gene: TRBV7-9
CDR3 protein: CASSVGSSYEQYF
CDR3 DNA: TGTGCCAGCAGCGTCGGGAGCTCCTACGAGCAGTACTTC

J gene: TRBJ1-5
clone size: few
D gene: TRBD1
V gene: TRBV5-1
CDR3 protein: CASSAGQGGQPQHF
CDR3 DNA: TGCGCCAGCAGCGCGGGACAGGGAGGTCAGCCCCAGCATTTT

J gene: TRBJ2-7
clone size: -
D gene: -
V gene: TRBV28
CDR3 protein: CASSLQGTTSSYEQYF
CDR3 DNA: TGTGCCAGCAGTTTACAGGGGACCACGAGCTCCTACGAGCAGTACTTC

J gene: TRBJ2-2
clone size: -
D gene: TRBD2
V gene: TRBV5-6
CDR3 protein: CASSLGQTLTSDNTGELFF
CDR3 DNA: TGTGCCAGCAGCTTGGGGCAGACACTGACTAGCGACAACACCGGGGAGCTGTTTTTT

J gene: TRBJ2-3
clone size: -
D gene: -
V gene: TRBV6-5
CDR3 protein: CASSYMDGTDTQYF
CDR3 DNA: TGTGCCAGCAGTTACATGGACGGCACAGATACGCAGTATTTT

J gene: TRBJ2-2
clone size: -
D gene: -
V gene: TRBV6-5
CDR3 protein: CASSRRGRATGELFF
CDR3 DNA: TGTGCCAGCAGTCGGCGGGGCAGGGCCACCGGGGAGCTGTTTTTT

J gene: TRBJ2-2
clone size: -
D gene: TRBD2
V gene: TRBV27
CDR3 protein: CASSPRLAGNTGELFF
CDR3 DNA: TGTGCCAGCAGTCCCCGGCTAGCGGGGAACACCGGGGAGCTGTTTTTT

J gene: TRBJ2-2
clone size: -
D gene: -
V gene: TRBV7-9
CDR3 protein: CASSLPVVGTGELFF
CDR3 DNA: TGTGCCAGCAGCCTTCCCGTTGTAGGCACCGGGGAGCTGTTTTTT

J gene: TRBJ2-7
clone size: -
D gene: -
V gene: TRBV13
CDR3 protein: CASSLGADEQYF
CDR3 DNA: TGTGCCAGCAGCCTCGGGGCAGACGAGCAGTACTTC

J gene: TRBJ2-1
clone size: -
D gene: -
V gene: TRBV20-1
CDR3 protein: CSALMVAEQFF
CDR3 DNA: TGCAGTGCTCTGATGGTGGCTGAGCAGTTCTTC

J gene: TRBJ2-5
clone size: -
D gene: TRBD2
V gene: TRBV14
CDR3 protein: CASSQETSGGETQYF
CDR3 DNA: TGTGCCAGCAGCCAAGAGACTAGCGGGGGAGAGACCCAGTACTTC

J gene: TRBJ1-5
clone size: -
D gene: -
V gene: TRBV27
CDR3 protein: CASSPRAGWPQHF
CDR3 DNA: TGTGCCAGCAGTCCGCGGGCGGGTTGGCCCCAGCATTTT

J gene: TRBJ2-1
clone size: -
D gene: TRBD2
V gene: TRBV7-9
CDR3 protein: CASSPRTSGRAYEQFF
CDR3 DNA: TGTGCCAGCAGCCCACGGACTAGCGGGAGGGCCTATGAGCAGTTCTTC

J gene: TRBJ2-7
clone size: once
D gene: TRBD2
V gene: TRBV13
CDR3 protein: CASSSGLAGSFEQYF
CDR3 DNA: TGTGCCAGCAGCTCGGGACTAGCAGGGTCTTTCGAGCAGTACTTC

J gene: TRBJ2-2
clone size: -
D gene: -
V gene: TRBV5-6
CDR3 protein: CASSSPGAGELFF
CDR3 DNA: TGTGCCAGCAGCTCCCCCGGAGCCGGGGAGCTGTTTTTT

J gene: TRBJ2-1
clone size: -
D gene: TRBD2
V gene: TRBV4-3
CDR3 protein: CASASRPGLGVNEQFF
CDR3 DNA: TGCGCCAGCGCATCGCGTCCCGGACTAGGAGTAAATGAGCAGTTCTTC

J gene: TRBJ2-2
clone size: -
D gene: -
V gene: TRBV4-3
CDR3 protein: CASSQDLGPAGELFF
CDR3 DNA: TGCGCCAGCAGCCAAGATTTGGGGCCAGCCGGGGAGCTGTTTTTT

J gene: TRBJ1-2
clone size: few
D gene: TRBD1
V gene: TRBV9
CDR3 protein: CASSVDEGAIYGYTF
CDR3 DNA: TGTGCCAGCAGCGTAGACGAGGGGGCAATCTATGGCTACACCTTC

J gene: TRBJ1-1
clone size: -
D gene: -
V gene: TRBV27
CDR3 protein: CASSFRGNTEAFF
CDR3 DNA: TGTGCCAGCAGTTTTCGGGGGAACACTGAAGCTTTCTTT

J gene: TRBJ1-1
clone size: -
D gene: -
V gene: TRBV27
CDR3 protein: CASSREGVVAFF
CDR3 DNA: TGTGCCAGCAGCCGGGAAGGGGTGGTAGCTTTCTTT

J gene: TRBJ2-5
clone size: -
D gene: -
V gene: TRBV5-6
CDR3 protein: CASSLIVGGQETQYF
CDR3 DNA: TGTGCCAGCAGCTTAATAGTGGGAGGTCAAGAGACCCAGTACTTC

J gene: TRBJ1-2
clone size: -
D gene: -
V gene: TRBV9
CDR3 protein: CASSLVGGNYGYTF
CDR3 DNA: TGTGCCAGCTCCCTAGTTGGGGGAAACTATGGCTACACCTTC

J gene: TRBJ1-2
clone size: -
D gene: -
V gene: TRBV28
CDR3 protein: CASSLTGYGYTF
CDR3 DNA: TGTGCCAGCAGTTTGACGGGATATGGCTACACCTTC